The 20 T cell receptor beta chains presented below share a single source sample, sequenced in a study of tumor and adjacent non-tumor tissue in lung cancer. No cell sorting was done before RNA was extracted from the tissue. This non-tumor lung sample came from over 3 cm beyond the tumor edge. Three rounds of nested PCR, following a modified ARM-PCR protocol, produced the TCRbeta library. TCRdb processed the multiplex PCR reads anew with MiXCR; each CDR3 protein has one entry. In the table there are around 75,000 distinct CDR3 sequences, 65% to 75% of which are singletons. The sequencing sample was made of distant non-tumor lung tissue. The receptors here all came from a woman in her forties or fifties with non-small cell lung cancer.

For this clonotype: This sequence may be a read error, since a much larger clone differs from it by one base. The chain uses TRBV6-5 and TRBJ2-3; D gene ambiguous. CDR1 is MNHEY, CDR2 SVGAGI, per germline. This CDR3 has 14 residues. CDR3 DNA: TGTGCCAGCAGTTATAGTTTAGCAGCAGATATGCAGTATTTT. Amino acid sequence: CASSYSLAADMQYF.

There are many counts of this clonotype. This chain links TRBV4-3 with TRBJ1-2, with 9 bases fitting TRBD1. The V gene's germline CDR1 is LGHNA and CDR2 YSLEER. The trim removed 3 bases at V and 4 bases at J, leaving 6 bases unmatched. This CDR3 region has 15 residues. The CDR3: CASSQDRGEVYGYTF. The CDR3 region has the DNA TGCGCCAGCAGCCAGGACAGGGGCGAGGTCTATGGCTACACCTTC.

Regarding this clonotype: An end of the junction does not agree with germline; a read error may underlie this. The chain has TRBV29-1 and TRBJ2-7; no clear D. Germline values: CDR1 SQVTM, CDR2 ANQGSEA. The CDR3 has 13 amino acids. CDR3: CSVVVQNSYEQYF. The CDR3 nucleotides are TGCAGCGTTGTCGTACAGAACTCCTACGAGCAATACTTC.

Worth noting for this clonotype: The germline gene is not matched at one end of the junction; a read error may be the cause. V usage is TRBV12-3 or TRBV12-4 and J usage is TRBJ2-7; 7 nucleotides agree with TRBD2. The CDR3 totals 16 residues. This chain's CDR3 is CASITTRASGAYDQYF. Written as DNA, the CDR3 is TGTGCCAGCATTACAACTCGGGCTAGCGGCGCCTACGACCAGTACTTC.

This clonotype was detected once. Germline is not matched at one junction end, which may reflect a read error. CDR3 in amino acids: CVSSQHLPRTSGSNDEQFF. The DNA of the CDR3 is TGCGTCAGCAGCCAACATTTGCCCCGGACTAGCGGATCGAACGATGAGCAGTTCTTC. The genes are TRBV4-3 and TRBJ2-1; 10 bases map to TRBD2. The CDR3 sequence is 19 residues long. Germline CDR1 is LGHNA and CDR2 is YSLEER.

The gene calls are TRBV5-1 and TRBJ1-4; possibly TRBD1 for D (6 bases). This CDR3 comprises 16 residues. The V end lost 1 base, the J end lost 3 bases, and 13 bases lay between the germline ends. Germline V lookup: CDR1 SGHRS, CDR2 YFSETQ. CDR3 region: CASSLTGSGSNEKLFF. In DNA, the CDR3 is TGCGCCAGCAGCTTGACAGGGAGCGGTTCTAATGAAAAACTGTTTTTT.

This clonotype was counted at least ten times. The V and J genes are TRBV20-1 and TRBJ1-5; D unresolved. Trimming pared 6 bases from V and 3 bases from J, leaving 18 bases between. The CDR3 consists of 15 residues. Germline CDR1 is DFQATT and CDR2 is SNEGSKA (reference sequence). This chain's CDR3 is CSAESALGDNQPQHF. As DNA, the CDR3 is TGCAGTGCCGAAAGCGCATTGGGTGACAATCAGCCCCAGCATTTT.

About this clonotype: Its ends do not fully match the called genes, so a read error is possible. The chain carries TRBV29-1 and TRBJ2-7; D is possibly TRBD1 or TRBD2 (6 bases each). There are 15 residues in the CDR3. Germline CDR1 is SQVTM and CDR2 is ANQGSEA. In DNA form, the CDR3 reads TGCAGCGTTATGCCTGGAGGGGGTTTTCCCTACGAGCGGTACTTC. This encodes CSVMPGGGFPYERYF.

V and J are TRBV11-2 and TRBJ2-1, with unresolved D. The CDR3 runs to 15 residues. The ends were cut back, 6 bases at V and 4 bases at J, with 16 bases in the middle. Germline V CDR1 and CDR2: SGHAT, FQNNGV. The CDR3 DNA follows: TGTGCCAGCAGTTACGGTAGCCTTAGGTACAATGAGCAGTTCTTC. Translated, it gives CASSYGSLRYNEQFF.

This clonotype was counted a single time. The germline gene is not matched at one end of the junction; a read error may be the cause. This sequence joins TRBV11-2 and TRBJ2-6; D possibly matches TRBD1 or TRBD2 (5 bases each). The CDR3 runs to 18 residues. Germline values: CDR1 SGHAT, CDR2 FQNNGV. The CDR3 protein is CASSLDGRVNSGANVLTF. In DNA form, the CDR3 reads TGTGCCAGCAGCTTAGATGGGCGGGTAAACTCTGGGGCCAACGTCCTGACCTTC.

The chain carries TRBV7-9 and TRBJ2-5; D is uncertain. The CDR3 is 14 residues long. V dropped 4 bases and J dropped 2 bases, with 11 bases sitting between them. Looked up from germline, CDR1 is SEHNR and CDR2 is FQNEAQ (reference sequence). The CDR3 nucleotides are TGTGCCAGCAGCTGTGACGTCGGACAAGAGACCCAGTACTTC. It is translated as CASSCDVGQETQYF.

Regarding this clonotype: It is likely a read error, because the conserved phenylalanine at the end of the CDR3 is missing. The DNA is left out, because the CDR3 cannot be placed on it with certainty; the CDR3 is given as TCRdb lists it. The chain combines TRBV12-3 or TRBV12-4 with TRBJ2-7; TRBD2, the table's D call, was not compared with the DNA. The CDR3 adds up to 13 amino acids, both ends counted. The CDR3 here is CASSLELALEQYI.

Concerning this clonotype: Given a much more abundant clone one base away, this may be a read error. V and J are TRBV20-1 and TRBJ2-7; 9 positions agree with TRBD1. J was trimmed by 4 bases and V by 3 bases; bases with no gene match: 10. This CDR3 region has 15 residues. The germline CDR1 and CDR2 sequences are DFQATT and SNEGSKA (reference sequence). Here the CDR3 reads CSASTIPGQGYEQYF. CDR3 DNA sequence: TGCAGTGCTAGCACGATCCCGGGACAGGGTTACGAGCAGTACTTC.

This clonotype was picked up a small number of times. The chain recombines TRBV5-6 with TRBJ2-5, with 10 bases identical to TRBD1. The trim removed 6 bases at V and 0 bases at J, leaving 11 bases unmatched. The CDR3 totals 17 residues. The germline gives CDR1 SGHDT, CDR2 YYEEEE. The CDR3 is CASNFRQGAYHQETQYF. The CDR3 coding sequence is TGTGCCAGCAACTTCAGACAGGGGGCCTACCACCAAGAGACCCAGTACTTC.

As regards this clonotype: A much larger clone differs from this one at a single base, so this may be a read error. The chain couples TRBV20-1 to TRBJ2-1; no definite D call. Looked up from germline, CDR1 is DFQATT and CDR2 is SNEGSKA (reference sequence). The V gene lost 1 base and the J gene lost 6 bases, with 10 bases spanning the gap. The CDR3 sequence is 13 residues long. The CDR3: CSARVPVLNEQFF. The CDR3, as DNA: TGCAGTGCTAGAGTACCGGTTCTCAATGAGCAGTTCTTC.

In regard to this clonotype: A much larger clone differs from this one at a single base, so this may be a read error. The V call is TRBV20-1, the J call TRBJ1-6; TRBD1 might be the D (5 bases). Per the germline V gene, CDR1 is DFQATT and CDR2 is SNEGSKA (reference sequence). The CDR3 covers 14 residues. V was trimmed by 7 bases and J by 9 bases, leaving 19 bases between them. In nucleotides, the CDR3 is TGCAGTGGTCTGTCGGGGCGCAAGTTTTCACCCCTCCACTTT. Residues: CSGLSGRKFSPLHF.

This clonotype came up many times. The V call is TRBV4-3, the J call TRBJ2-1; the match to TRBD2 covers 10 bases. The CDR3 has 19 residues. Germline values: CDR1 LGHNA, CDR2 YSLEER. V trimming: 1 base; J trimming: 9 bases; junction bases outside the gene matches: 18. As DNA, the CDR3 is TGCGCCAGCAGCCAAGCCCTCCCCCGGACTAGCGGAGCGGGGGGTGAGCAGTTCTTC. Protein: CASSQALPRTSGAGGEQFF.

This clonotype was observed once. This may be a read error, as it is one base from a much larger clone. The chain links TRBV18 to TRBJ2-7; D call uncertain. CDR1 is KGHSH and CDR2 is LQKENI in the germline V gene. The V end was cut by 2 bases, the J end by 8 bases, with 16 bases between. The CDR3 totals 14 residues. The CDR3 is CASSPGLRPGKQYF. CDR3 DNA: TGTGCCAGCTCACCAGGTCTACGACCCGGCAAGCAGTACTTC.

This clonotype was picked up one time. CDR3 nucleotide sequence: TGCAGCGTTAGGGGGGCAGATACAGATACGCAGTATTTT. Its protein product is CSVRGADTDTQYF. The rearrangement joins TRBV29-1 to TRBJ2-3, with D perhaps TRBD1 or TRBD2 (6 bases each). V was clipped by 5 bases and J by 3 bases, with 12 bases between them. The CDR3 is 13 residues long. Germline V gives CDR1 SQVTM, CDR2 ANQGSEA.

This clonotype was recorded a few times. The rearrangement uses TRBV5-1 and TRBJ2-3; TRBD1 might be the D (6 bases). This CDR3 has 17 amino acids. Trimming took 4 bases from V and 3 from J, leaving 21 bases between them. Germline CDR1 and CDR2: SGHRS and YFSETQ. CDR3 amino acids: CASSPHFRGAVTDTQYF. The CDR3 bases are TGCGCCAGCAGCCCCCATTTCAGGGGCGCCGTAACAGATACGCAGTATTTT.